The next 7 T cell receptor beta chains were all read from a single sample in a study of shared clonotypes between healthy human individuals. Sequencing was performed with immunoSEQ multiplex PCR; in TCRdb, only in-frame clones are kept and a portion is missing. The sample consists of hundreds of thousands of clones, 85% to 95% of them appearing once. Naivety among CD8 cells was defined by CD45RO negativity and positive CCR7 selection, thereby excluding terminally differentiated effector memory CD45RA+ cells. Sequencing was performed on naive CD8+ T cells sorted from blood. The receptors come from a man between 25 and 39 years old in good health.

This chain links TRBV28 with TRBJ2-1, with D unresolved. The length of the CDR3 is 14 residues. Germline values: CDR1 MDHEN, CDR2 SYDVKM. The V and J ends lost 3 bases and 4 bases respectively, with 10 bases between them. CDR3 sequence reads: CASSLATDYNEQFF. CDR3 in DNA: TGTGCCAGCAGTTTGGCTACTGATTACAATGAGCAGTTCTTC.

The V gene is TRBV19, the J gene TRBJ2-6, with unresolved D. CDR3 length equals 17 residues. The germline V gene encodes CDR1 LNHDA and CDR2 SQIVND (reference sequence). V was trimmed by 1 base and J by 4 bases, leaving 14 bases between them. CDR3 sequence: CASSIGLSRWGANVLTF. For the CDR3, the DNA is TGTGCCAGTAGTATAGGGCTATCACGTTGGGGGGCCAACGTCCTGACTTTC.

The chain is built from TRBV29-1 and TRBJ2-2; the D is unclear. The CDR3 has 13 amino acids. V was pared by 4 bases and J by 3 bases, with 9 bases between. Germline assignment: CDR1 SQVTM and CDR2 ANQGSEA. CDR3 sequence (DNA): TGCAGCGTTGGGATAATGGACACCGGGGAGCTGTTTTTT. Translated: CSVGIMDTGELFF.

This chain links TRBV7-3 with TRBJ2-3; 13 bases line up with TRBD2. Germline CDR1 is SGHTA and CDR2 is FQGTGA. The length of the CDR3 is 17 residues. Germline trimming cut 5 bases from V and 5 bases from J; bases unmatched to any gene: 10. The CDR3 here is CASSQQGLAGLRDTQYF. CDR3 nucleotides: TGTGCCAGCAGCCAACAGGGACTAGCGGGGCTGAGAGATACGCAGTATTTT.

This clone was observed a single time. The J gene is TRBJ2-7, the V gene TRBV5-8, with TRBD2 as a possible D gene (6 bases). V lost 4 bases, J lost 7 bases, and 15 bases lay in between. This CDR3 has 13 amino acids. Per germline, CDR1 SGHTS and CDR2 YDEGEE. CDR3 nucleotides: TGTGCCAGCAGCCGCCCGGGGGTCGGTGAGCAGTACTTC. It is translated as CASSRPGVGEQYF. Looking up the rest from reference TRBV5-8 and TRBJ2-7 gives the full variable domain: EAGVTQSPTHLIKTRGQQATLRCSPISGHTSVYWYQQALGLGLQFLLWYDEGEERNRGNFPPRFSGRQFPNYSSELNVNALELEDSALYLCASSRPGVGEQYFGPGTRLTVT.

This chain uses TRBV27 with TRBJ1-5; 8 bases map to TRBD1. This CDR3 has 15 amino acids. Trimming at V came to 5 bases and at J to 3 bases, leaving 6 bases not matched to a gene. The germline V gene has CDR1 MNHEY and CDR2 SMNVEV (reference sequence). The CDR3 nucleotides are TGTGCCAGCAGTGCCCGGACAGGGCACAATCAGCCCCAGCATTTT. Translation: CASSARTGHNQPQHF.

V usage is TRBV7-6 and J usage is TRBJ2-5; maybe TRBD2 (6 bases). This CDR3 spans 16 amino acids. Trimming pared 0 bases from V and 5 bases from J, leaving 16 bases between. Germline CDR1 SGHVS, CDR2 FNYEAQ. CDR3 in DNA: TGTGCCAGCAGCTTAGCAACGGGACTCACTCGTGAGACCCAGTACTTC. Translating gives CASSLATGLTRETQYF.